This entry features one T cell receptor (beta chain) sequence. Germline V gives CDR1 SGHRS, CDR2 YFSETQ. V lost 2 bases to trimming and J lost 0 bases, with 11 bases between them. The CDR3 runs to 15 residues. This specimen comes from a study of control samples from healthy donors and cancer patients. Method: immunoSEQ multiplex PCR; TCRdb's copy keeps in-frame clones and lacks some. The table has approximately 150,000 clones, roughly 92% seen once. The chain carries TRBV5-1 and TRBJ2-5; a possible D gene is TRBD2 (6 bases). Material: blood. The clonotype was recovered from a woman aged 25-40 years in good health. Here the CDR3 DNA reads TGCGCCAGCAGCTTTCTCGGAGGGGACCAAGAGACCCAGTACTTC. Amino acid sequence: CASSFLGGDQETQYF.